The clone carrying this TCR beta chain has more than one count but fewer than ten. Its antigen is not identified. This sample is drawn from a study of CD8 T cells in ankylosing spondylitis. Points from the study as a whole: Blood of patients with ankylosing spondylitis appeared to be characterized by a TCR beta motif of eight highly homologous variants.

TCRdb reanalysed the 5' RACE reads using MiXCR and keeps one entry per CDR3 protein. The sample carries 350,000 to 550,000 distinct CDR3 sequences, around 26% recorded once. Trimming cost V 5 bases and J 0 bases, with 15 bases left between them. This CDR3 has 16 residues. Germline values: CDR1 ENHRY, CDR2 SYGVKD. V and J are TRBV10-3 and TRBJ2-3; D may be TRBD1 or TRBD2 (5 bases each). The sequence was obtained from a male donor with ankylosing spondylitis. Source material: blood, either unsorted or a sorted T cell fraction (not recorded which). The DNA of the CDR3 is TGTGCCATCAGTCACCGGGACGCAGCTAGCACAGATACGCAGTATTTT. Its translation: CAISHRDAASTDTQYF.